This T cell receptor (beta chain) was found in a study of spatial heterogeneity in lung cancer. Study as a whole: Researchers sequenced follow-up PBMC samples if they had them, and these came a median of around 24 months after resection. The count of detected beta-chain sequences consistently exceeded that of alpha-chain sequences.

The study tagged each TCR cDNA molecule with a unique molecular identifier. MiXCR was run by TCRdb on the 5' RACE reads, yielding one entry per CDR3 protein. The sample lists around 110,000 distinct CDR3 sequences; approximately 12% were seen once. Study observations and caveats: Among blood samples, ubiquitous expanded tumor TCRs appeared more at resection than at follow-up.

There are 16 residues in the CDR3. Trimming removed 2 bases at V and 5 bases at J, with 20 bases between. Germline V gene sequence: CDR1 SGDLS, CDR2 YYNGEE. Of note for this clonotype: The antigen is not known.

Indicated time point: blood at routine non-recurrence follow-up after resection. Tumor, nontumor lung or frozen PBMC supplied whole RNA that was sequenced unsorted. The sequenced sample was PBMCs, obtained at follow-up. This chain connects TRBV9 to TRBJ2-7; maybe TRBD2 (6 bases). This clonotype was sampled from a male donor with early-stage non-small cell lung cancer. This CDR3 is CASSVAGTPGFDEQYF. CDR3 in DNA: TGTGCCAGCAGCGTTGCAGGGACTCCCGGCTTCGACGAGCAGTACTTC.